The present TCR beta chain was sequenced within a study of CXCR3 chemokines and chemotherapy response in bladder cancer (dated 2022 in TCRdb). Notes on the research overall: The study set out to examine whether the activity of the CXCR3 chemokine system within tumors predicted response to chemotherapy in human bladder cancer.

As encoded in the germline V gene, CDR1 is MNHNS while CDR2 is SASEGT. Counted from cysteine to phenylalanine, this CDR3 has 17 amino acids. Only the CDR3 DNA stays, 51 bases, in frame from base 1. V is cut by 0 bases and J by 4 bases, and the space between the germline ends is 16 bases. The receptor library was made with PCR. Sequencing used an Illumina HiSeq 2500. Clones were called with MiXCR by TCRdb after fastp trimmed the public reads at Q25, and only in-frame beta chains were retained. One record per CDR3 amino acid sequence lists the most common genes and DNA. The sample includes 2,000 to 2,500 distinct CDR3 sequences, with about 17% observed a single time. The ten biggest clones cover around a quarter of the sample. This clonotype was observed many times. Its antigen remains unidentified. Base quality data are lacking; no much larger clone is found one base away.

Sample collection occurred from a patient whose treatment included neoadjuvant chemotherapy. The TCR sequence derives from a human donor with bladder cancer that responded to neoadjuvant chemotherapy. The rearranged segments are TRBV6-1 and TRBJ2-1; a tentative D call is TRBD2 (6 bases match). The DNA reads as follows: TGTGCCAGCAGTGAAGCTAAAGGGCGGGAACTTTACAATGAGCAGTTCTTC. Its coded protein is CASSEAKGRELYNEQFF.